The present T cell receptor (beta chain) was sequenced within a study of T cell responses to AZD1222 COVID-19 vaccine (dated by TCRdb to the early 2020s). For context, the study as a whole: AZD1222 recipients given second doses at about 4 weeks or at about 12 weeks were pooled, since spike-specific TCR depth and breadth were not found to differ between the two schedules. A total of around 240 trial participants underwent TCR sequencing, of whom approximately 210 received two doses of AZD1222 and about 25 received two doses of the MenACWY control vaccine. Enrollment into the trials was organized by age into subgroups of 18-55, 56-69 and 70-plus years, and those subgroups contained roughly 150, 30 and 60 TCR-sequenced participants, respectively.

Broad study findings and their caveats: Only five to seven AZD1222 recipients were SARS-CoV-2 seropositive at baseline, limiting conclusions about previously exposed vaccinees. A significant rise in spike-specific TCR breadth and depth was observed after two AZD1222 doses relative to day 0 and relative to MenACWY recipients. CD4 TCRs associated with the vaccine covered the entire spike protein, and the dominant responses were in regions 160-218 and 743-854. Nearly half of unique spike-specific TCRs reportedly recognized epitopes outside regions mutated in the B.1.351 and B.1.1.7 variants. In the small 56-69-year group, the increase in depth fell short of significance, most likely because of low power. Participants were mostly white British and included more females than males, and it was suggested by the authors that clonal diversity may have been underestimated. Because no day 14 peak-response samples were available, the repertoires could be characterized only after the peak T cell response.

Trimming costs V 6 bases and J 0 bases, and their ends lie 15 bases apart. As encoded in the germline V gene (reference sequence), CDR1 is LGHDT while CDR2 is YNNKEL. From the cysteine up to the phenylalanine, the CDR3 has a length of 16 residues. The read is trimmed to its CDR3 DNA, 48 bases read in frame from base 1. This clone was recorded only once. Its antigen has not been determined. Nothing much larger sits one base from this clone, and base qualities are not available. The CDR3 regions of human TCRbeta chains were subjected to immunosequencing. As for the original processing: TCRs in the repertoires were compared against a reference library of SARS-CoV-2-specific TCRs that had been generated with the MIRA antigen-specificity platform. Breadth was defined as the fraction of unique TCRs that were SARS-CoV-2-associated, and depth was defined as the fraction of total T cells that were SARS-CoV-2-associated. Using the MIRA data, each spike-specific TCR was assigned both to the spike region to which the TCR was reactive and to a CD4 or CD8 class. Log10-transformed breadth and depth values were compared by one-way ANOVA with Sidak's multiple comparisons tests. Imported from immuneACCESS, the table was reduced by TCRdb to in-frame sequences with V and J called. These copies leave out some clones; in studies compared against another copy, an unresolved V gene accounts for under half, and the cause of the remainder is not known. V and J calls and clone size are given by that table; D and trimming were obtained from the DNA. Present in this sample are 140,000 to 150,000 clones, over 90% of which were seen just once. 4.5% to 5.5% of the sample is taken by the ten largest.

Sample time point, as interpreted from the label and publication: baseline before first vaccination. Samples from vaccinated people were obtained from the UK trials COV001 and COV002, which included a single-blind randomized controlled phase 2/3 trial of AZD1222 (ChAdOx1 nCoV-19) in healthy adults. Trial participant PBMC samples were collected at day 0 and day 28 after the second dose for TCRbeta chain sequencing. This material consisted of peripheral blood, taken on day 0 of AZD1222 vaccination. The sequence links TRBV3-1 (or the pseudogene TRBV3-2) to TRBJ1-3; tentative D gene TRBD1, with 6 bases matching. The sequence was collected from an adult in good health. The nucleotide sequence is TGTGCCAGCAGACGACAGGACGGCCACTCTGGAAACACCATATATTTT. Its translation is CASRRQDGHSGNTIYF.